These 14 T cell receptor beta chains originate from one sample sequenced in a study of T cells in tumors after PD-1 blockade. Sequencing used immunoSEQ multiplex PCR; TCRdb keeps in-frame clones, though not all of them. This table has some 60,000 clones, over 75% appearing once. The input for sequencing was PBMCs, taken before anti-PD-1 treatment. All receptors derive from a human donor with basal cell carcinoma.

The V call is TRBV1, the J call TRBJ2-3; TRBD2 is taken as the D call from the table, unchecked against the DNA. TRBV1 is a pseudogene segment. The CDR3 contains 15 residues. The CDR3 DNA reads TGCACCAGCAGCCGGAGGGGCACTAGCACAGATACGCAGTATTTT. It encodes CTSSRRGTSTDTQYF.

The chain has TRBV30 and TRBJ2-3, with 12 bases lining up with TRBD2. CDR1 and CDR2 (germline): GTSNPN, SVGIG (reference sequence). J gave up 2 bases and V 2 bases, and 5 bases lay outside the gene matches. This CDR3 spans 16 amino acids. Here the CDR3 DNA reads TGTGCCTGGAGTACCGGACTAGCGGGGACCACAGATACGCAGTATTTT. It codes for CAWSTGLAGTTDTQYF. Together with reference TRBV30 and TRBJ2-3, the CDR3 gives the full variable domain: SQTIHQWPATLVQPVGSPLSLECTVEGTSNPNLYWYRQAAGRGLQLLFYSVGIGQISSEVPQNLSASRPQDRQFILSSKKLLLSDSGFYLCAWSTGLAGTTDTQYFGPGTRLTVL.

The genes are TRBV24-1 and TRBJ2-3, with D possibly TRBD2 on 5 matching bases. Germline assignment: CDR1 KGHDR and CDR2 SFDVKD. Trimming pared 3 bases from V and 11 bases from J, leaving 11 bases between. CDR3 size: 12 residues. The CDR3 here is CATSDPGLRQYF. The CDR3 DNA follows: TGTGCCACCAGTGATCCGGGGTTAAGGCAGTATTTT.

This sequence joins TRBV19 and TRBJ1-5; TRBD1 is a possible D gene (6 bases). Per the germline V gene, CDR1 is LNHDA and CDR2 is SQIVND (reference sequence). Deletions cut 9 bases from V and 9 bases from J, with 21 bases between. CDR3 length equals 14 residues. The CDR3 reads CASRTQGGGRPQHF. As DNA, the CDR3 is TGTGCCAGCAGAACACAGGGAGGCGGACGGCCCCAGCATTTT.

CDR3 in amino acids: CASSIVTTGANYGYTF. The DNA for the CDR3 is TGTGCCAGTAGTATAGTCACGACTGGAGCTAACTATGGCTACACCTTC. This chain connects TRBV19 to TRBJ1-2; D unclear. Trimming removed 1 base at V and 0 bases at J, with 12 bases between. This CDR3 has 16 residues. In germline, CDR1 is LNHDA, CDR2 SQIVND (reference sequence).

The CDR3 nucleotides are TGTGCCAGCAGTTATAGCCCGACTCTATACAATGAGCAGTTCTTC. Its protein product is CASSYSPTLYNEQFF. The V gene is TRBV27, the J gene TRBJ2-1; D gene uncertain. The CDR3 covers 15 residues. Germline V CDR1 and CDR2: MNHEY, SMNVEV (reference sequence). V lost 4 bases to trimming and J lost 4 bases, with 14 bases between them.

This clone was seen a handful of times. V gene TRBV5-1 combines with J gene TRBJ2-3; TRBD2 aligns across 8 bases. The CDR3 covers 17 residues. J lost 1 base, V lost 0 bases, and 7 bases had no gene match. CDR1 is SGHRS, CDR2 YFSETQ, per germline. The CDR3 nucleotides read TGCGCCAGCAGCTTGGTCTCGGCGGGGGGCCGCACAGATACGCAGTATTTT. Its protein product is CASSLVSAGGRTDTQYF.

The V call is TRBV18, the J call TRBJ1-3; 7 nucleotides align to TRBD1. There are 15 residues in the CDR3. V trimming: 1 base; J trimming: 2 bases; junction bases outside the gene matches: 2. Germline CDR1 and CDR2: KGHSH and LQKENI. The CDR3, as DNA: TGTGCCAGCTCACCACAGACAGGGACTGGAAACACCATATATTTT. It is translated as CASSPQTGTGNTIYF.

The chain employs TRBV5-5 and TRBJ2-7; 7 nucleotides match TRBD1. The V segment lost 7 bases and the J segment 2 bases; nucleotides outside the gene matches: 24. Germline values: CDR1 SGHKS, CDR2 YYEKEE (reference sequence). CDR3 length equals 19 residues. CDR3 sequence (DNA): TGTGCCAGCCTCCCTGCGGAGACAGGGAAGGCCCTCCCCCCCTACGAGCAGTACTTC. Protein sequence: CASLPAETGKALPPYEQYF.

The chain employs TRBV4-1 and TRBJ1-5; D remains ambiguous. The CDR3 is 13 amino acids. Germline values: CDR1 MGHRA, CDR2 YSYEKL. With 1 base removed from V and 2 bases from J, the gap between germline ends came to 3 bases. CDR3 in amino acids: CASSQGRNQPQHF. DNA of the CDR3: TGCGCCAGCAGCCAAGGTCGCAATCAGCCCCAGCATTTT.

This sequence joins TRBV9 and TRBJ2-6, with D possibly being TRBD1 (5 bases). The CDR3 contains 15 residues. Germline lookup yields CDR1 SGDLS and CDR2 YYNGEE. The V end was cut by 3 bases, the J end by 2 bases, with 9 bases between. The CDR3 DNA reads TGTGCCAGCAGCGCGCAGGGTACTGGGGCCAACGTCCTGACTTTC. This codes for CASSAQGTGANVLTF. Full variable domain (missing parts from reference TRBV9 and TRBJ2-6): DSGVTQTPKHLITATGQRVTLRCSPRSGDLSVYWYQQSLDQGLQFLIQYYNGEERAKGNILERFSAQQFPDLHSELNLSSLELGDSALYFCASSAQGTGANVLTFGAGSRLTVL.

The rearrangement joins TRBV6-1 to TRBJ2-7, with 7 bases lining up with TRBD1. The junction had 6 bases not matched to a gene; V was cut back by 0 bases and J by 7 bases. The CDR3 is made up of 14 amino acids. Germline V gene data show CDR1 as MNHNS and CDR2 as SASEGT. The DNA for the CDR3 is TGTGCCAGCAGTGAAGCGGGCAGGGGGTGGGAGCAGTACTTC. It is translated as CASSEAGRGWEQYF.

This clone was detected only once. This chain joins TRBV5-1 and TRBJ1-4; the match to TRBD1 covers 8 bases. Losses at the gene ends were 4 bases for V and 0 bases for J; bases not matched to a gene: 2. Germline CDR1 reads SGHRS; CDR2 reads YFSETQ. This CDR3 is built from 15 residues. The CDR3 protein is CASSRGQATNEKLFF. CDR3 DNA: TGCGCCAGCAGCAGGGGACAGGCAACTAATGAAAAACTGTTTTTT.

The CDR3 DNA reads TGTGCCAGCAGCCGGGAACTGACAACTAATGAAAAACTGTTTTTT. Amino acid sequence: CASSRELTTNEKLFF. This chain uses TRBV5-4 with TRBJ1-4; no clear D gene. The CDR3 runs 15 residues. Trimming cost V 4 bases and J 0 bases, with 10 bases left between them. CDR1 SGHNT and CDR2 YYREEE come from the germline V gene (reference sequence).